These 3 T cell receptor beta chains were all obtained from the same sample, sequenced in a study of T cell changes during pregnancy in multiple sclerosis. Data came from immunoSEQ multiplex PCR; TCRdb stores just in-frame clones and leaves some out. This table holds tens of thousands of clones, just over 90% found once. The source was CD4+ T cells from peripheral blood mononuclear cells, collected in the second trimester of pregnancy. Source of these receptors: a female donor with multiple sclerosis, enrolled in a pregnancy study.

The chain couples TRBV4-3 to TRBJ2-2, with D tentatively TRBD1 (5 bases). The CDR3 contains 14 residues. V was shortened by 5 bases and J by 3 bases, with 10 bases between the two germline ends. CDR1 is LGHNA and CDR2 is YSLEER in the germline V gene. In DNA form, the CDR3 reads TGCGCCAGCAGCAACGACAGATACACCGGGGAGCTGTTTTTT. Encoded protein: CASSNDRYTGELFF.

J is TRBJ2-5 and V is TRBV2, with 16 bases that match TRBD2. Germline CDR1 reads SNHLY; CDR2 reads FYNNEI. V shed 1 base and J 5 bases; nucleotides not matched to a gene: 10. CDR3 size: 19 residues. CDR3 sequence reads: CASSEEWGTSGRAGETQYF. The CDR3 bases are TGTGCCAGCAGTGAAGAATGGGGGACTAGCGGGAGGGCCGGGGAGACCCAGTACTTC.

This CDR3 is CASSTPWTVGNSPLHF. The CDR3 DNA is TGCGCCAGCAGCACCCCATGGACAGTCGGCAATTCACCCCTCCACTTT. This chain uses TRBV4-1 with TRBJ1-6, with D perhaps TRBD1 (6 bases). Between the trimmed V and J ends, which lost 5 bases and 7 bases, there was a span of 18 bases. The CDR3 is 16 residues long. Germline V gene data show CDR1 as MGHRA and CDR2 as YSYEKL.